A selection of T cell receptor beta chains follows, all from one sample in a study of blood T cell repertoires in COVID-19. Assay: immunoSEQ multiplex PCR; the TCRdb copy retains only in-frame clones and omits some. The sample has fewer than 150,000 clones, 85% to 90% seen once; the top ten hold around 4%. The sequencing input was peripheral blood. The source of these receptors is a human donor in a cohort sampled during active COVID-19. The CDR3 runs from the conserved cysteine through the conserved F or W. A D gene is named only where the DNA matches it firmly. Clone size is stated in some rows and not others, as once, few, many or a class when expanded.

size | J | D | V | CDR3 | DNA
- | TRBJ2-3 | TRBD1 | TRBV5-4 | CASSLEGTGGRDTQYF | TGTGCCAGCAGCTTGGAAGGGACAGGGGGAAGAGATACGCAGTATTTT
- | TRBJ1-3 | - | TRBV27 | CASSSFLRDSGNTIYF | TGTGCCAGCAGTTCCTTCCTCAGGGACTCTGGAAACACCATATATTTT
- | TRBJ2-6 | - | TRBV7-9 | CASSLAQAGANVLTF | TGTGCCAGCAGCTTAGCCCAGGCTGGGGCCAACGTCCTGACTTTC
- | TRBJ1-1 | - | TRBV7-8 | CASSLGAGTEAFF | TGTGCCAGCAGCTTAGGTGCGGGGACTGAAGCTTTCTTT
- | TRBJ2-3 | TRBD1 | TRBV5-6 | CASSQTGTDTQYF | TGTGCCAGCAGCCAGACAGGGACCGATACGCAGTATTTT
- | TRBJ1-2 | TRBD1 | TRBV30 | CAWSGPRWGQGDYGYTF | TGTGCCTGGAGTGGCCCCCGGTGGGGACAGGGGGACTATGGCTACACCTTC
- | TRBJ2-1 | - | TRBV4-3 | CASSHKNYLDEQFF | TGCGCCAGCAGCCACAAAAACTATTTAGATGAGCAGTTCTTC
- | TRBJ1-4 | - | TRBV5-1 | CASSQTASTNEKLFF | TGCGCCAGCAGCCAGACAGCTTCAACTAATGAAAAACTGTTTTTT
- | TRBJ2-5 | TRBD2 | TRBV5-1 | CASSLGSAGGLGETQYF | TGCGCCAGCAGCTTGGGGTCGGCGGGGGGGCTCGGAGAGACCCAGTACTTC
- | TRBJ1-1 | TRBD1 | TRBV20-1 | CSDGQDEAFF | TGCAGTGACGGACAGGACGAAGCTTTCTTT
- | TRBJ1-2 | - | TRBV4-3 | CASSQEGTGNGYTF | TGCGCCAGCAGCCAAGAAGGAACAGGGAATGGCTACACCTTC
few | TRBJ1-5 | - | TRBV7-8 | CASSSVGRTVQPQHF | TGTGCCAGCAGCTCCGTTGGAAGAACAGTTCAGCCCCAGCATTTT
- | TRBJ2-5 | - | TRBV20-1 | CSGMAEETQYF | TGCAGTGGCATGGCGGAAGAGACCCAGTACTTC
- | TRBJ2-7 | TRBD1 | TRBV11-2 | CASSQDRVSYEQYF | TGTGCCAGCAGCCAGGACAGGGTCTCCTACGAGCAGTACTTC
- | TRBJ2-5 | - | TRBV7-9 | CASSFRETQYF | TGTGCCAGCAGCTTCAGAGAGACCCAGTACTTC
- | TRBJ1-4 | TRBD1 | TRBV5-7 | CASSGRDRVWGTNEKLFF | TGTGCCAGCAGCGGCCGGGACAGGGTTTGGGGGACTAATGAAAAACTGTTTTTT
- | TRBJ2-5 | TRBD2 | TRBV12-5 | CASGSAGGETQYF | TGTGCTAGTGGTTCGGCCGGGGGGGAGACCCAGTACTTC
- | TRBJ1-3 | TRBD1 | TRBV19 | CASGQGAGNTIYF | TGTGCCAGCGGACAGGGTGCCGGAAACACCATATATTTT
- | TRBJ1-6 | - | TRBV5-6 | CASSFRSVQLNSPLHF | TGTGCCAGCAGCTTTCGGTCCGTTCAACTGAATTCACCCCTCCACTTT
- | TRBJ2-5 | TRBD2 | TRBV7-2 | CASGFSGRAGRKTQYF | TGTGCCAGCGGATTTAGCGGGAGGGCCGGGAGGAAGACCCAGTACTTC
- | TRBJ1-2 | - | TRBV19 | CASSIDNRGSGYGYTF | TGTGCCAGTAGTATAGATAACCGCGGGAGCGGCTATGGCTACACCTTC
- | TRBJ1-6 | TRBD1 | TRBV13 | CASSLAGTGPNSPLHF | TGTGCCAGCAGCTTAGCCGGGACAGGCCCTAATTCACCCCTCCACTTT
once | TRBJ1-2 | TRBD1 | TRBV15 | CATSRVGTGGLGYTF | TGTGCCACCAGCAGAGTCGGGACAGGGGGTTTGGGCTACACCTTC
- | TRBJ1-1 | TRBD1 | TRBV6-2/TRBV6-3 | CASSYPGQGARAFF | TGTGCCAGCAGTTACCCCGGACAGGGGGCGCGAGCTTTCTTT
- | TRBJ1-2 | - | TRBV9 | CASSDRGGDDGYTF | TGTGCCAGCAGCGATCGCGGAGGGGACGATGGCTACACCTTC
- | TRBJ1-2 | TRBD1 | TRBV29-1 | CSVAKDRGHFGYTF | TGCAGCGTCGCAAAGGACAGGGGGCACTTTGGCTACACCTTC
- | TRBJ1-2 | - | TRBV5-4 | CASSPDRIYGYTF | TGTGCCAGCAGCCCGGACAGAATCTATGGCTACACCTTC
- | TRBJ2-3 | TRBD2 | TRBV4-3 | CASSQERPGTSGSSSTDTQYF | TGCGCCAGCAGCCAAGAGAGACCCGGGACTAGCGGGTCATCCTCCACAGATACGCAGTATTTT
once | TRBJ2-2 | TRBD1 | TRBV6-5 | CAIRDRVHTGELFF | TGTGCCATCCGGGACAGGGTTCACACCGGGGAGCTGTTTTTT
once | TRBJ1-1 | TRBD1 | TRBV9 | CASSVADRMNTEAFF | TGTGCCAGCAGCGTAGCGGACAGGATGAACACTGAAGCTTTCTTT
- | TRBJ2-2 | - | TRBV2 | CASSVVGELFF | TGTGCCAGCAGTGTCGTGGGGGAGCTGTTTTTT
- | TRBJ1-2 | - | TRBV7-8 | CASSPGIDLGYGYTF | TGTGCCAGCAGCCCCGGAATAGACCTAGGCTATGGCTACACCTTC
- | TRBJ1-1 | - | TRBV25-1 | CASSEIRATEAFF | TGTGCCAGCAGTGAAATCAGGGCCACTGAAGCTTTCTTT
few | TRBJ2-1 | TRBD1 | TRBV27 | CASSQTGPVYNEQFF | TGTGCCAGCAGTCAGACAGGGCCCGTTTACAATGAGCAGTTCTTC
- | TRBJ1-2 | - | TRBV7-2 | CASSLALGARYGYTF | TGTGCCAGCAGCTTAGCGTTAGGGGCAAGGTATGGCTACACCTTC
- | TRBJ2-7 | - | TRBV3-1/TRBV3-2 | CASSRPTEAYEQYF | TGTGCCAGCAGCCGGCCGACAGAAGCCTACGAGCAGTACTTC
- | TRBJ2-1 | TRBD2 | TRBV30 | CASEREGHNEQFF | TGTGCCTCAGAGCGGGAGGGCCACAATGAGCAGTTCTTC
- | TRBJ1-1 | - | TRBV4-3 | CASSQQGWTEAFF | TGCGCCAGCAGCCAACAGGGATGGACTGAAGCTTTCTTT
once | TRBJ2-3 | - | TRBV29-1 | CSSLGDTQYF | TGCAGCTCTCTCGGAGATACGCAGTATTTT
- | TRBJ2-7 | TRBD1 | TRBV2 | CASSEAGPTGVEQYF | TGTGCCAGCAGTGAAGCGGGCCCAACAGGGGTCGAGCAGTACTTC
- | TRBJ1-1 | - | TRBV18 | CASSDQGMNTEAFF | TGTGCCAGCTCAGATCAGGGAATGAACACTGAAGCTTTCTTT